Listed below are T cell receptor beta chains from one sample, sequenced in a study of beta chain features in type 1 diabetes. Assay used: immunoSEQ multiplex PCR; TCRdb lists only in-frame clones, some missing. Among 100,000 to 150,000 clones listed, around a sixth were seen once. The sample was central memory CD4+ T cells from blood. The origin of the receptors is a man aged 18 to 35 with type 1 diabetes. The CDR3 runs from the conserved cysteine through the conserved F or W. A D gene is named only where the DNA matches it firmly. The size entry is marked missing in some rows and otherwise reads once, few, many or a size class.

>.|.|TRBV5-1|TRBJ2-1
TGCGCCAGCAGCTCGGGCCAAGGACCCTACAATGAGCAGTTCTTC
CASSSGQGPYNEQFF
>.|TRBD1|TRBV7-9|TRBJ2-7
TGTGCCAGCAGCTTAGCCCGGGACAGCCGATACTCCTACGAGCAGTACTTC
CASSLARDSRYSYEQYF
>.|.|TRBV9|TRBJ2-7
TGTGCCAGCAGCTCTGGCGGGGACGGCGTCTACGAGCAGTACTTC
CASSSGGDGVYEQYF
>.|.|TRBV27|TRBJ1-4
TGTGCCAGCAGGAAGGGGTATAATGAAAAACTGTTTTTT
CASRKGYNEKLFF
>.|.|TRBV5-4|TRBJ2-2
TGTGCCAGCAGCCCCCAGGGTGGAGCGAACACCGGGGAGCTGTTTTTT
CASSPQGGANTGELFF
>.|.|TRBV30|TRBJ2-2
TGTGCCTGGATTCGGAGACAGTCGAACACCGGGGAGCTGTTTTTT
CAWIRRQSNTGELFF
>.|TRBD1|TRBV30|TRBJ2-7
TGTGCCTGGAGTCCCCAGACAGGGAGCTACGAGCAGTACTTC
CAWSPQTGSYEQYF
>.|TRBD1|TRBV7-9|TRBJ2-7
TGTGCCAGCAGCTTAGGGGGACAGGCCTACGAGCAGTACTTC
CASSLGGQAYEQYF
>few|.|TRBV4-1|TRBJ1-5
TGCGCCAGCAGCCTTGGCATTCACGACAATCAGCCCCAGCATTTT
CASSLGIHDNQPQHF
>few|TRBD1|TRBV7-6|TRBJ2-7
TGTGCCAGCAGCCAGGGGGCTACACTATCCTACGAGCAGTACTTC
CASSQGATLSYEQYF
>.|TRBD1|TRBV2|TRBJ2-1
TGTGCCACCCGACAGGGTAGTTCCTACAATGAGCAGTTCTTC
CATRQGSSYNEQFF
>.|.|TRBV10-3|TRBJ1-4
TGTGCCATCAGTGAGTCGAAAACTACGCCGGAAAAACTGTTTTTT
CAISESKTTPEKLFF
>few|TRBD2|TRBV29-1|TRBJ2-3
TGCAGCGTTGAGACTAGCGGGAGCCGCACAGATACGCAGTATTTT
CSVETSGSRTDTQYF
>few|.|TRBV4-2|TRBJ2-7
TGTGCCAGCAGGATAACAGGAAACTCCTACGAGCAGTACTTC
CASRITGNSYEQYF
>few|.|TRBV7-2|TRBJ2-3
TGTGCCAGCAGTTTACTACTAGGGATTGCTAGCACAGATACGCAGTATTTT
CASSLLLGIASTDTQYF
>.|.|TRBV7-2|TRBJ2-1
TGTGCCAGCAGCCCCAGGGCGGGGGCCGGGTCCTACAATGAGCAGTTCTTC
CASSPRAGAGSYNEQFF
>few|.|TRBV10-3|TRBJ1-1
TGTGCCACCCACCCTACAGGGTCGAACACTGAAGCTTTCTTT
CATHPTGSNTEAFF
>many|.|TRBV7-8|TRBJ1-4
TGTGCCAGCAGCTTAGCGTGGGCTGATAATGAAAAACTGTTTTTT
CASSLAWADNEKLFF
>few|TRBD2|TRBV5-1|TRBJ2-3
TGCGCCAGCCGGGACAGCGGGGGGGCTACAGATACGCAGTATTTT
CASRDSGGATDTQYF
>few|TRBD1|TRBV27|TRBJ2-3
TGTGCCAGCAGCCTAGACAGGGATACAGATACGCAGTATTTT
CASSLDRDTDTQYF
>.|TRBD1|TRBV30|TRBJ1-4
TGTGCCTGGAGTGGGACAGGGGGTTCAACTAATGAAAAACTGTTTTTT
CAWSGTGGSTNEKLFF
>.|TRBD1|TRBV5-1|TRBJ2-7
TGCGCCAGCAGCTTGGAGGGACAGGCCTACGAGCAGTACTTC
CASSLEGQAYEQYF
>.|.|TRBV29-1|TRBJ2-3
TGCAGCGTACTCCAGACGGACACAGATACGCAGTATTTT
CSVLQTDTDTQYF
>.|TRBD1|TRBV30|TRBJ1-2
TGTGCCAGGGGACAGGTTCTAAACTATGGCTACACCTTC
CARGQVLNYGYTF
>few|.|TRBV7-3|TRBJ2-3
TGTGCCAGCTCCCGGGGGCCAACCTTCACAGATACGCAGTATTTT
CASSRGPTFTDTQYF
>few|.|TRBV2|TRBJ2-5
TGTGCCAGCAGTGAACTAATAGCGAGCCAAGAGACCCAGTACTTC
CASSELIASQETQYF
>.|.|TRBV14|TRBJ2-3
TGTGCCAGCAGCCAAGGTCAGGGATTCACAGATACGCAGTATTTT
CASSQGQGFTDTQYF
>.|.|TRBV2|TRBJ1-4
TGTGCCAGCAGTGGATCTAACAGTATTTTT
CASSGSNSIF
>.|.|TRBV20-1|TRBJ2-7
TGCAGTGCTAGTCTAATTAACGAGCAGTACTTC
CSASLINEQYF
>few|.|TRBV5-8|TRBJ1-2
TGTGCCAGCAGCAAGGGACGGATCTATGGCTACACCTTC
CASSKGRIYGYTF
>.|.|TRBV7-2|TRBJ2-7
TGTGCCACCGCCCGGGGGTTTGCGACTAGCGAGCAGTACTTC
CATARGFATSEQYF
>.|TRBD1|TRBV9|TRBJ2-1
TGTGCCAGCAGCCTTGGACAGGGGGCGCGGAATGAGCAGTTCTTC
CASSLGQGARNEQFF
>.|.|TRBV6-1|TRBJ1-2
TGTGCCAGCAGTGAAAGCGGGAGTTCGTGGGGCTACACCTTC
CASSESGSSWGYTF
>.|.|TRBV4-3|TRBJ2-7
TGCGCCAGCAGCCAAGAATGGGGCGCCCAGTCCTACGAGCAGTACTTC
CASSQEWGAQSYEQYF
>.|.|TRBV10-3|TRBJ2-2
TGTGCCATCGGACCACAGGGCACCGGGGAGCTGTTTTTT
CAIGPQGTGELFF
>few|.|TRBV29-1|TRBJ1-2
TGCAGCGGGCGGGTTTCTAGGGACTATGGCTACACCTTC
CSGRVSRDYGYTF
>once|.|TRBV11-2|TRBJ1-2
TGTGCCAGCAGCTACCGGGGGGGTAGCTATGGCTACACCTTC
CASSYRGGSYGYTF
>.|.|TRBV9|TRBJ1-3
TGTGCCAGCAGCGCACTGGCAGGGCCCTCTGGAAACACCATATATTTT
CASSALAGPSGNTIYF
>.|.|TRBV15|TRBJ1-2
TGTGCCACCAGCAGAGTTGGCGACAGCCCTCTTTATGGCTACACCTTC
CATSRVGDSPLYGYTF
>.|.|TRBV28|TRBJ2-5
TGTGCCAGCAGTCCTCTAGGGTCTGGTCAAGAGACCCAGTACTTC
CASSPLGSGQETQYF
>few|TRBD2|TRBV5-1|TRBJ2-3
TGCGCCAGCAGCCCGCAGCCCCCGGGGGGGGATACGCAGTATTTT
CASSPQPPGGDTQYF
>.|TRBD2|TRBV9|TRBJ2-1
TGTGCCAGCAGCGTAATGGTGGGAGGGCCTTATGAGCAGTTCTTC
CASSVMVGGPYEQFF
>.|.|TRBV11-2|TRBJ2-1
TGTGCCAGCAGCTCGAACAGGGATTCCTACAATGAGCAGTTCTTC
CASSSNRDSYNEQFF
>many|.|TRBV11-2|TRBJ2-3
TGTGCCAGCAGCTTCTCGCGGTCATCAGATACGCAGTATTTT
CASSFSRSSDTQYF
>.|.|TRBV4-2|TRBJ2-7
TGTGCCAGCAGCCCACAAAGCGCCCTCTTCTACGAGCAGTACTTC
CASSPQSALFYEQYF
>few|.|TRBV27|TRBJ1-5
TGTGCCAGCAGTTCTCAGGGAGCGAATCAGCCCCAGCATTTT
CASSSQGANQPQHF
>many|.|TRBV4-3|TRBJ2-1
TGCGCCAGCAGCCAAGATTCAGGGGCGCATTGGTACAATGAGCAGTTCTTC
CASSQDSGAHWYNEQFF
>few|.|TRBV20-1|TRBJ2-5
TGCAGTGCCAGGACCCAAGAGACCCAGTACTTC
CSARTQETQYF
>many|.|TRBV2|TRBJ1-1
TGTGCCACCCTAAGGGCCACTGAAGCTTTCTTT
CATLRATEAFF
>.|.|TRBV5-8|TRBJ1-2
TGTGCCAGCACCGATTCGGTCCGGGGATACTATGGCTACACCTTC
CASTDSVRGYYGYTF
>.|.|TRBV7-9|TRBJ2-1
TGTGCCAGCAGCTATCGGACAGCCGGCGAAGAGCAGTTCTTC
CASSYRTAGEEQFF
>few|.|TRBV10-3|TRBJ2-1
TGTGCCATCAGTGGAGCCAATGAGCAGTTCTTC
CAISGANEQFF
>many|TRBD2|TRBV19|TRBJ2-5
TGTGCCAGTAGTTCCTGGGGACTAGCGGTCCAAGAGACCCAGTACTTC
CASSSWGLAVQETQYF
>.|.|TRBV7-9|TRBJ2-1
TGTGCCAGCACCCTACAGGGAGGGAGGAATGAGCAGTTCTTC
CASTLQGGRNEQFF
>few|TRBD2|TRBV29-1|TRBJ2-1
TGCAGCGTTGAACGTAGCGGGGGGGCCGATGAGCAGTTCTTC
CSVERSGGADEQFF
>.|.|TRBV7-8|TRBJ1-5
TGTGCCAGCAGCTTAGAGGGGCAACAGCCCCAGCATTTT
CASSLEGQQPQHF
>many|TRBD2|TRBV29-1|TRBJ2-1
TGCAGCGTCCTCCCTCGGACTAGCGGGAGGGGGGGCTCCTACAATGAGCAGTTCTTC
CSVLPRTSGRGGSYNEQFF
>few|TRBD2|TRBV19|TRBJ2-4
TGTGCCAGCCGGACTAGCGGGGTCGTAGCCAAAAACATTCAGTACTTC
CASRTSGVVAKNIQYF
>many|.|TRBV7-9|TRBJ2-7
TGTGCCAGCAGCTTAGGTGGCCCTACCTACGAGCAGTACTTC
CASSLGGPTYEQYF